Listed here are 19 T cell receptor beta chains from one sample, sequenced in a study of tumor-infiltrating lymphocytes in primary liver carcinoma. Synthesis of TCR beta cDNA was carried out from 500 ng total RNA with a constant-region primer. Slightly modified ARM-PCR with three nested multiplex PCR rounds yielded TCR beta libraries. The opening two PCR rounds, ten to eleven cycles each, paired TRBV1-TRBV30 forward primers with a C-beta reverse primer. TCRdb re-derived calls from the multiplex PCR reads in MiXCR, one entry per CDR3 protein. The sample lists 55,000 or so distinct CDR3 sequences, 65% to 80% occurring once. Unsorted bulk tissue of about 19-33 mg yielded co-extracted RNA and DNA. The sequencing sample was made of liver tumor tissue from sampling region 2. The subset here: tumor region T2, inferior pole. The receptors originated from a man aged 35-49 years with primary liver carcinoma and hepatitis B virus infection.

There are many counts of this clonotype. The J gene is TRBJ2-2, the V gene TRBV5-1; D is unclear. In germline, CDR1 is SGHRS, CDR2 YFSETQ. Trimming shortened V by 0 bases and J by 6 bases, and 9 bases separated the two germline ends. The CDR3 runs 14 residues. Written as DNA, the CDR3 is TGCGCCAGCAGCTTGGAAAGGATCCCCGGGGAGCTGTTTTTT. It is translated as CASSLERIPGELFF.

The chain joins TRBV5-1 to TRBJ2-3; maybe TRBD1 (6 bases). The CDR3 extends over 16 amino acids. CDR1 and CDR2 from the germline V gene are SGHRS and YFSETQ. V was trimmed by 6 bases and J by 4 bases, leaving 21 bases between them. In nucleotides, the CDR3 is TGCGCCAGCAACAACCCTGGTGGAAAGGGGGCAGATACGCAGTATTTT. Its translation is CASNNPGGKGADTQYF. Combining the CDR3 with reference TRBV5-1 and TRBJ2-3 gives the whole variable domain KAGVTQTPRYLIKTRGQQVTLSCSPISGHRSVSWYQQTPGQGLQFLFEYFSETQRNKGNFPGRFSGRQFSNSRSEMNVSTLELGDSALYLCASNNPGGKGADTQYFGPGTRLTVL.

A note on this clonotype: Its ends do not fully match the called genes, so a read error is possible. Here the CDR3 DNA reads TGTGCCAGCAGTATGGGAACAGGGGAGTCCTACGAGCAATACTTC. Its protein is CASSMGTGESYEQYF. V gene TRBV12-3 or TRBV12-4 combines with J gene TRBJ2-7; TRBD1 matches at 7 bases. The CDR3 totals 15 residues.

The rearrangement links TRBV14 to TRBJ2-1, with 8 positions matching TRBD2. Looked up from germline, CDR1 is SGHDN and CDR2 is FVKESK. The J segment lost 5 bases and the V segment lost 7 bases, leaving 13 bases of the junction unmatched. The CDR3 has 16 amino acids. The CDR3 DNA reads as TGTGCCAGCACCGCCGTAGCGGGATGGGTAAACAATGAGCAGTTCTTC. Translated, it gives CASTAVAGWVNNEQFF.

This clonotype occurred once. A junction boundary mismatches the germline segment, possibly from a read error. The genes are TRBV12-3 or TRBV12-4 and TRBJ2-7; TRBD1 matches 7 bases. This CDR3 region has 13 residues. In nucleotides, the CDR3 is TGTGCCAGTAGTTTTGGGACAGAGAGAGAGCAGTACTTC. It encodes CASSFGTEREQYF.

This clonotype has a handful of counts. Possible read error: a much larger clone is one base away. CDR3 nucleotides: TGCAGCGTCGCTGGAGTGGAGGGACGTAGCACAGATACGCAGTATTTT. It encodes CSVAGVEGRSTDTQYF. The V gene is TRBV29-1, the J gene TRBJ2-3; tentative D call: TRBD2 (6 bases). Trimming took off 6 bases at V and 0 bases at J, with 19 bases between the two ends. CDR1 and CDR2 (germline): SQVTM, ANQGSEA. This CDR3 has 16 residues.

Remarks on this clonotype: A junction boundary mismatches the germline segment, possibly from a read error. The J gene is TRBJ1-2, the V gene TRBV7-9, with D possibly being TRBD1 (6 bases). CDR3 length: 14 residues. Germline CDR1 reads SEHNR; CDR2 reads FQNEAQ (reference sequence). CDR3 in DNA: TGTGCCAGCAGCTTGGGGGGCTCGGACTATGACTACACGTTC. This gives the protein CASSLGGSDYDYTF.

The V and J genes are TRBV6-6 and TRBJ2-7; TRBD2 matches at 10 bases. This CDR3 has 14 residues. Losses at the gene ends were 6 bases for V and 8 bases for J; bases not matched to a gene: 10. Germline-derived CDR1 and CDR2 are MNHNY and SVGAGI (reference sequence). CDR3 in DNA: TGTGCCAGCAGGTCTAGCGGGAGATCTTACAAGCAGTACTTC. The encoded protein is CASRSSGRSYKQYF.

Notes on this clonotype: An end of the junction differs from the germline gene, which may be a read error. The V call is TRBV11-2, the J call TRBJ2-3; D is perhaps TRBD2 (6 bases). The CDR3 extends over 13 amino acids. Germline V CDR1 and CDR2: SGHAT, FQNNGV. For the CDR3, the DNA is TGTACCAGCAACCGGGGGACCACAGTTACGCAGTATTTT. This codes for CTSNRGTTVTQYF.

This clonotype occurred once. Relative to the germline gene, one junction end is altered; a read error may explain this. The CDR3 bases are TGTGCCAACAGTCTAGTGGGAGTCCGACCCTACGAGCAGTACTTC. Translated, it gives CANSLVGVRPYEQYF. The chain is built from TRBV6-5 and TRBJ2-7, with a tentative D call TRBD2 (5 bases). CDR3 length: 15 residues. Germline V gene sequence: CDR1 MNHEY, CDR2 SVGAGI.

V gene TRBV12-3 or TRBV12-4 combines with J gene TRBJ2-2, with 10 nucleotides matching TRBD2. CDR3 length equals 16 residues. CDR3 loop: CGSSHTSGVYTGELFF. The CDR3 DNA sequence: TGTGGGAGCAGTCATACTAGCGGGGTTTACACCGGGGAGCTGTTTTTT.

As for this clonotype: Sequence at one end of the junction differs from germline and may be a read error. The CDR3 protein is CVSSFSGELFF. The CDR3 coding sequence is TGTGTCAGCAGTTTTTCCGGGGAGCTGTTTTTT. The chain couples TRBV2 to TRBJ2-2; the D is unclear. Germline V lookup: CDR1 SNHLY, CDR2 FYNNEI. The CDR3 runs to 11 residues. Supplemented by reference TRBV2 and TRBJ2-2, the full variable domain reads EPEVTQTPSHQVTQMGQEVILRCVPISNHLYFYWYRQILGQKVEFLVSFYNNEISEKSEIFDDQFSVERPDGSNFTLKIRSTKLEDSAMYFCVSSFSGELFFGEGSRLTVL.

Of note for this clonotype: Germline is not matched at one junction end, which may reflect a read error. The J gene is TRBJ2-7, the V gene TRBV4-3; D gene uncertain. In germline, CDR1 is LGHNA, CDR2 YSLEER. The CDR3 is 15 residues long. CDR3 in amino acids: CTSSQDRETPYELYF. The CDR3 nucleotides are TGCACCAGCAGCCAAGATCGTGAGACTCCCTACGAGCTGTACTTC.

This clonotype came up a few times. CDR3 in amino acids: CSGTGGWEMNTEAFF. CDR3 in DNA: TGCAGCGGTACAGGGGGCTGGGAGATGAACACTGAAGCTTTCTTT. The V and J genes are TRBV29-1 and TRBJ1-1; TRBD1 agrees at 9 bases. V trimming: 7 bases; J trimming: 0 bases; junction bases outside the gene matches: 9. CDR1 and CDR2 (germline): SQVTM, ANQGSEA. This CDR3 is built from 15 residues.

A single count supports this clonotype. This chain uses TRBV29-1 with TRBJ2-1, with 9 positions matching TRBD1. The CDR3 has 14 residues. Germline CDR1 SQVTM, CDR2 ANQGSEA. CDR3 amino acids: CSGVGQGTYNEQFF. The CDR3 coding sequence is TGCAGTGGCGTCGGACAGGGGACCTACAATGAGCAGTTCTTC.

Details on this clonotype: Germline is not matched at one junction end, which may reflect a read error. V is TRBV6-2 or TRBV6-3 and J is TRBJ1-1; D unresolved. The CDR3 is 12 amino acids. Germline V lookup: CDR1 MNHEY, CDR2 SVGEGT. The CDR3 region is CAGSYINTEAYF. Here the CDR3 DNA reads TGTGCCGGCAGTTACATTAACACTGAAGCTTACTTT.

A remark on this clonotype: Being one base from a much bigger clone, this may be a read error. The genes are TRBV2 and TRBJ2-7; 7 nucleotides line up with TRBD2. CDR1 and CDR2 (germline): SNHLY, FYNNEI. The length of the CDR3 is 16 residues. The CDR3 DNA follows: TGTACCAGCAGCGCCACTAGCGCCCGATTCTCCTACGAGCAGTACTTC. Its translation is CTSSATSARFSYEQYF.

This clonotype showed up just once. A much larger clone lies one base from this, so it may be a read error. This chain's CDR3 is CASSLETGVRDEQYF. CDR3 coding DNA: TGCGCCAGCAGCTTGGAGACGGGAGTGAGGGACGAGCAGTACTTC. The V gene is TRBV5-1, the J gene TRBJ2-7, with D possibly being TRBD2 (6 bases). The CDR3 consists of 15 residues. Germline CDR1 and CDR2: SGHRS and YFSETQ. V was shortened by 0 bases and J by 5 bases, with 15 bases between the two germline ends. Full variable domain (rest looked up from reference TRBV5-1 and TRBJ2-7): KAGVTQTPRYLIKTRGQQVTLSCSPISGHRSVSWYQQTPGQGLQFLFEYFSETQRNKGNFPGRFSGRQFSNSRSEMNVSTLELGDSALYLCASSLETGVRDEQYFGPGTRLTVT.

As regards this clonotype: Likely a read error: the CDR3 ends without its conserved phenylalanine or tryptophan. It is unclear where the CDR3 begins or ends on the DNA, so no DNA is shown, and the CDR3 is as TCRdb lists it. The gene calls are TRBV12-3 or TRBV12-4 and TRBJ1-5. The CDR3 is 14 amino acids in total, end residues counted. Here the CDR3 reads CASSLDEGNQPRHL.